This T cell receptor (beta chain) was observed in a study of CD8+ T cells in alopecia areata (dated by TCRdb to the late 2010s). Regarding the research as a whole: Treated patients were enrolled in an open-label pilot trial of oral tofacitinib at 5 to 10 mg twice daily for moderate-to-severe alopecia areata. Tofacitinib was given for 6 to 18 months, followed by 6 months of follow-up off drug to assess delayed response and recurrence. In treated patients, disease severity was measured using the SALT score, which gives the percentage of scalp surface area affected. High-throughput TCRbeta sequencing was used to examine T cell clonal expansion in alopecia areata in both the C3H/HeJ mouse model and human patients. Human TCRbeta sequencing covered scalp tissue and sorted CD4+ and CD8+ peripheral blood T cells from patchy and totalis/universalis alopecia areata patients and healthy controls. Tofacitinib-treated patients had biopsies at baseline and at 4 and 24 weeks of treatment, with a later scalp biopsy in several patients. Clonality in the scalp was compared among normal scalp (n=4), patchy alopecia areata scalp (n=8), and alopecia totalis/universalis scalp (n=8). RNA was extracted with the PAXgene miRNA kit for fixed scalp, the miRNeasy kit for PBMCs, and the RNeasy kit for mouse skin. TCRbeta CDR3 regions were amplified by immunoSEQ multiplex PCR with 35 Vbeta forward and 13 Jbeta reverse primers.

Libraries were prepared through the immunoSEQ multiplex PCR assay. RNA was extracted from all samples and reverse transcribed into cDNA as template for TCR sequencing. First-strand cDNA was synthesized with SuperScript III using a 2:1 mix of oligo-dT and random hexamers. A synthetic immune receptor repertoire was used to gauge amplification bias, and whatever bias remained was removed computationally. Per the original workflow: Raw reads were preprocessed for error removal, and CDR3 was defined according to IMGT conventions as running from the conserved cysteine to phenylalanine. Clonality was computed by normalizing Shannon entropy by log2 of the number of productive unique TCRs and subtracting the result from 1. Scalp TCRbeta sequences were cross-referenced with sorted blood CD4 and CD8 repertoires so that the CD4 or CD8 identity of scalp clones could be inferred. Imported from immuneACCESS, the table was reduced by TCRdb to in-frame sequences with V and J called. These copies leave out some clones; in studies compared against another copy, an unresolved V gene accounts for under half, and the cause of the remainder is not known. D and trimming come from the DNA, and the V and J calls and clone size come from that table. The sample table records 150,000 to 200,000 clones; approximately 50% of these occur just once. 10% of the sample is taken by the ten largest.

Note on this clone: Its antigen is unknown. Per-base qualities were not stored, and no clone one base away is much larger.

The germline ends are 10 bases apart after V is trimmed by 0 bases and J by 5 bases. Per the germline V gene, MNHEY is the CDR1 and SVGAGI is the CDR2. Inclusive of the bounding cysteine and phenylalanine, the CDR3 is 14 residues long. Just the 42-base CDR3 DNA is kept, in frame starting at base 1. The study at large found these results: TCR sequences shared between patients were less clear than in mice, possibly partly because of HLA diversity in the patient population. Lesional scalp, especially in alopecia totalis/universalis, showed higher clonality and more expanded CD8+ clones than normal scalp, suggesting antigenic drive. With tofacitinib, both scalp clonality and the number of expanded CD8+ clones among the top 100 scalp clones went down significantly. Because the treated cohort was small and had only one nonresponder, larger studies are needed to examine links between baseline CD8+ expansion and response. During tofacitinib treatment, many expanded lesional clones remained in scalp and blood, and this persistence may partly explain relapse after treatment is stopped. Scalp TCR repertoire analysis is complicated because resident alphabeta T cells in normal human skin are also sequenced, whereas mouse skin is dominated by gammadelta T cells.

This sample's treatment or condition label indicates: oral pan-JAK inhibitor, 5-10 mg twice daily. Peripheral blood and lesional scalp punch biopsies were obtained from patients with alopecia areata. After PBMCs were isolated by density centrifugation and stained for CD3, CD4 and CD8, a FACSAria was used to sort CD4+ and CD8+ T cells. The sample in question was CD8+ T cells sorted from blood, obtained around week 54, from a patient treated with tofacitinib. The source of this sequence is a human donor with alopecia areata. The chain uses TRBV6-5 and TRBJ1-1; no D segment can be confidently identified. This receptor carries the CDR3 CASSYSEEGTEAFF. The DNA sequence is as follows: TGTGCCAGCAGTTACTCGGAAGAAGGGACTGAAGCTTTCTTT.